This record covers a single T cell receptor (beta chain). Its specificity is unknown. This sample is drawn from a study of beta chain features in type 1 diabetes. Study-wide points: In cDNA sequencing, cells with high TCR expression could be over-represented. For patients, the naive, central memory and Treg TCRB repertoires appeared more alike than for healthy donors.

A single heparinised blood sample, averaging approximately 116 mL, was obtained per donor. Isolation of CD4+ naive, central memory, regulatory and stem cell-like memory cells was achieved by sorting via CD45RO/CCR7/CD25/CD127/CD95/CD27. Germline CDR1 SGDLS, CDR2 YYNGEE. V was cut by 0 bases and J by 4 bases, with 13 bases left in between. The length of the CDR3 is 15 residues. The isolated RNA, all of it, was reverse transcribed, so expressed TCRB transcripts were what got sequenced. This table comes from immunoSEQ multiplex PCR, and its TCRdb copy is limited to in-frame clones, with some not included. The profile shows some 270,000 clones, around an eighth of them singletons.

V and J are TRBV9 and TRBJ1-1, with TRBD1 as a possible D gene (5 bases). The sample taken for sequencing was naive CD4+ T cells from blood. The receptor was derived from a woman between 40 and 50 years old in good health. The CDR3 DNA reads as TGTGCCAGCAGCGTAGTTGGGGGGGGAGGCACTGAAGCTTTCTTT. It translates to CASSVVGGGGTEAFF.